One and the same sample provided the 27 T cell receptor beta chains below, sequenced in a study of T cells after posttransplantation cyclophosphamide. TCRdb keeps only in-frame clones here, not all; method: immunoSEQ multiplex PCR. Of about 19,000 clones detected, 70% to 85% appear once; the ten largest clones hold 25% to 30%. Cyclophosphamide on days +3 and +4 followed busulfan-fludarabine conditioning and a marrow graft. Sequenced here: PBMCs, sampled after an allogeneic stem cell transplant with post-transplant cyclophosphamide. These receptors were collected from a young adult male patient who received an allogeneic stem cell transplant from a related donor, was CMV-positive, and had acute GVHD only. Some of the T cells might come from the graft donor.

The genes are TRBV5-1 and TRBJ2-5, with no clear D. The length of the CDR3 is 13 residues. CDR1 is SGHRS, CDR2 YFSETQ, per germline. Trimming removed 0 bases at V and 2 bases at J, with 5 bases between. Written as DNA, the CDR3 is TGCGCCAGCAGCTTGGTCGGTCAAGAGACCCAGTACTTC. Its translation is CASSLVGQETQYF.

The chain employs TRBV7-2 and TRBJ1-6; perhaps TRBD1 as D (5 bases). The CDR3 totals 16 residues. Per germline, CDR1 SGHTA and CDR2 FQGNSA. V lost 1 base, J lost 4 bases, and 11 bases lay in between. CDR3 protein: CASSLGPTDYNSPLHF. The CDR3 DNA reads as TGTGCCAGCAGCTTAGGTCCGACAGATTATAATTCACCCCTCCACTTT. The full variable domain, rest sourced from reference TRBV7-2 and TRBJ1-6, is GAGVSQSPSNKVTEKGKDVELRCDPISGHTALYWYRQSLGQGLEFLIYFQGNSAPDKSGLPSDRFSAERTGGSVSTLTIQRTQQEDSAVYLCASSLGPTDYNSPLHFGNGTRLTVT.

The chain is built from TRBV12-5 and TRBJ2-4; 8 nucleotides match TRBD2. V was pared by 6 bases and J by 0 bases, with 19 bases of the junction left unmatched. This CDR3 spans 20 amino acids. Germline CDR1 and CDR2: LGHNT and FRNRAP. The CDR3, as DNA: TGTGCTAGTGGCCCTTCTATGAATTACGGGGGGGGGCTAGCCAAAAACATTCAGTACTTC. It codes for CASGPSMNYGGGLAKNIQYF.

The rearrangement joins TRBV6-5 to TRBJ2-1, with D perhaps TRBD2 (7 bases). Trimming removed 7 bases at V and 4 bases at J, with 17 bases between. The CDR3 extends over 15 amino acids. CDR1 is MNHEY, CDR2 SVGAGI, per germline. The chain's CDR3 is CASTTKGGAYNEQFF. The CDR3 bases are TGTGCCAGCACGACTAAAGGGGGGGCGTACAATGAGCAGTTCTTC.

The chain couples TRBV21-1 to TRBJ2-5; the table assigns TRBD2, which was not confirmed against the DNA. TRBV21-1 represents a pseudogene. The CDR3 is 15 residues long. As DNA, the CDR3 is TGTGCCAGCAGCAAAAGTGAGGGGGGGCAAGAGACCCAGTACTTC. This codes for CASSKSEGGQETQYF.

This CDR3 reads CASSPGDSNKELFF. DNA of the CDR3: TGTGCCAGCAGCCCTGGGGACAGTAATAAAGAGCTGTTTTTT. The genes are TRBV9 and TRBJ2-2, with 7 bases matching TRBD1. Trimming at V came to 4 bases and at J to 11 bases, leaving 11 bases not matched to a gene. Germline V gene data show CDR1 as SGDLS and CDR2 as YYNGEE. This CDR3 contains 14 residues.

The count of this clone is one. The V call is TRBV2, the J call TRBJ1-2; D is perhaps TRBD1 (5 bases). The CDR3 covers 12 residues. The germline gives CDR1 SNHLY, CDR2 FYNNEI. Trimming left V 3 bases short and J 7 bases short, with 9 bases between. The CDR3 loop reads CASSEQGGGYTF. The CDR3 nucleotides are TGTGCCAGCAGTGAGCAGGGCGGTGGCTACACCTTC.

The rearrangement links TRBV28 to TRBJ2-3; D uncertain. Looked up from germline, CDR1 is MDHEN and CDR2 is SYDVKM. The CDR3 is 15 amino acids. The germline V and J ends were trimmed by 2 bases and 0 bases, with 9 bases remaining between them. CDR3 bases: TGTGCCAGCAGTTTAGGTCTCGGGAGCACAGATACGCAGTATTTT. It specifies CASSLGLGSTDTQYF.

The chain couples TRBV5-1 to TRBJ2-5; 12 bases are shared with TRBD2. This CDR3 region has 15 residues. Germline V gene data show CDR1 as SGHRS and CDR2 as YFSETQ. Unmatched junction bases numbered 2, after V lost 4 bases and J lost 1 base. The CDR3 is CASSQGLAGQETQYF. The CDR3 nucleotides read TGCGCCAGCAGCCAGGGACTAGCGGGCCAAGAGACCCAGTACTTC.

The CDR3 DNA is TGTGCCAGTAGTCGTAGCGGGGGCACCGGGGAGCTGTTTTTT. Translated: CASSRSGGTGELFF. The chain links TRBV19 to TRBJ2-2, with TRBD2 identical over 9 bases. The CDR3 sequence is 14 residues long. J was trimmed by 4 bases and V by 5 bases; bases with no gene match: 2. Germline V CDR1 and CDR2: LNHDA, SQIVND (reference sequence).

The J gene is TRBJ2-1, the V gene TRBV30; 12 positions match TRBD2. Germline trimming cut 3 bases from V and 8 bases from J; bases unmatched to any gene: 8. The CDR3 consists of 15 residues. The germline CDR1 and CDR2 sequences are GTSNPN and SVGIG (reference sequence). The CDR3 protein is CAWRKGLAGIYEQFF. The CDR3 bases are TGTGCCTGGAGGAAGGGACTAGCGGGTATCTATGAGCAGTTCTTC. Full variable domain (remainder filled in from reference TRBV30 and TRBJ2-1): SQTIHQWPATLVQPVGSPLSLECTVEGTSNPNLYWYRQAAGRGLQLLFYSVGIGQISSEVPQNLSASRPQDRQFILSSKKLLLSDSGFYLCAWRKGLAGIYEQFFGPGTRLTVL.

V and J are TRBV5-6 and TRBJ2-7; tentatively, D is TRBD1 (6 bases). CDR1 is SGHDT and CDR2 is YYEEEE in the germline V gene. V lost 4 bases and J lost 5, with 13 bases in between. This CDR3 contains 13 residues. CDR3 residues: CASSPLYRDEQYF. The CDR3 DNA reads TGTGCCAGCAGCCCTCTTTACAGGGACGAGCAGTACTTC.

This chain joins TRBV11-3 and TRBJ2-3, with a tentative D call TRBD1 (5 bases). Trimming shortened V by 2 bases and J by 2 bases, and 11 bases separated the two germline ends. Germline lookup yields CDR1 SGHNT and CDR2 YENEEA. This CDR3 region has 15 residues. CDR3 protein: CASSLLGAPTDTQYF. The DNA for the CDR3 is TGTGCCAGCAGCTTATTAGGGGCCCCCACAGATACGCAGTATTTT.

The rearrangement links TRBV6-5 to TRBJ2-2; no firm D call. This CDR3 contains 11 residues. Germline CDR1 MNHEY, CDR2 SVGAGI. Trimming pared 5 bases from V and 11 bases from J, leaving 9 bases between. The CDR3 sequence is CASSPWPELFF. The CDR3 bases are TGTGCCAGCAGTCCTTGGCCAGAGCTGTTTTTT.

This sequence joins TRBV5-1 and TRBJ2-3; 9 nucleotides align to TRBD2. CDR1 is SGHRS, CDR2 YFSETQ, per germline. The length of the CDR3 is 14 residues. The V and J ends lost 4 bases and 6 bases, in that order; junction bases with no gene match: 6. The DNA for the CDR3 is TGCGCCAGCAGCCCCGGGACTAGCCTTGATACGCAGTATTTT. This gives the protein CASSPGTSLDTQYF.

This clone was counted once. V gene TRBV7-8 combines with J gene TRBJ2-3; weak D call: TRBD2 (6 bases). V shed 5 bases and J shed 0 bases, with 12 bases lying between them. This CDR3 is 15 amino acids long. Germline CDR1 and CDR2: SGHVS and FQNEAQ. CDR3 loop: CASSEGLPSTDTQYF. For the CDR3, the DNA is TGTGCCAGCAGCGAGGGACTCCCTAGCACAGATACGCAGTATTTT.

This clone was detected ten times or more. The chain carries TRBV5-4 and TRBJ1-2, with TRBD1 identical over 7 bases. The CDR3 is made up of 14 amino acids. Losses at the gene ends were 5 bases for V and 0 bases for J; bases not matched to a gene: 4. Germline loops: CDR1 SGHNT, CDR2 YYREEE (reference sequence). The CDR3 nucleotides are TGTGCCAGCAGGACAGGGTCGTCTAACTATGGCTACACCTTC. Its translation: CASRTGSSNYGYTF.

Here the CDR3 reads CASSLGRQGSNQPQHF. The CDR3 bases are TGTGCCAGCAGTTTAGGGCGACAGGGGAGCAATCAGCCCCAGCATTTT. The chain links TRBV28 to TRBJ1-5; 8 bases fit TRBD1. With V trimmed by 2 bases and J by 1 base, 4 bases remained unmatched. The length of the CDR3 is 16 residues. Germline lookup yields CDR1 MDHEN and CDR2 SYDVKM.

This clone was found a few times. V usage is TRBV7-2 and J usage is TRBJ2-1; D is uncertain. Trimming removed 2 bases at V and 9 bases at J, with 11 bases between. There are 13 residues in the CDR3. The germline CDR1 and CDR2 sequences are SGHTA and FQGNSA. The CDR3 region is CASSLSGSPEQFF. As DNA, the CDR3 is TGTGCCAGCAGCTTAAGTGGCTCCCCTGAGCAGTTCTTC.

This clone showed up many times. This sequence joins TRBV5-6 and TRBJ1-2; 7 bases align to TRBD1. V lost 4 bases, J lost 8 bases, and 8 bases stayed unmatched. The CDR3 spans 13 residues. Germline V gene sequence: CDR1 SGHDT, CDR2 YYEEEE. Written as DNA, the CDR3 is TGTGCCAGCAGCCTACCCGAAGGGGGCGGCTACACCTTC. Encoded protein: CASSLPEGGGYTF.

The chain has TRBV2 and TRBJ2-3, with TRBD2 matching 9 bases. There are 15 residues in the CDR3. Germline V gene sequence: CDR1 SNHLY, CDR2 FYNNEI. The trim removed 6 bases at V and 1 base at J, leaving 5 bases unmatched. This chain's CDR3 is CASSLASGGTDTQYF. The CDR3 DNA reads as TGTGCCAGCAGCCTTGCTAGCGGGGGCACAGATACGCAGTATTTT.

A few counts support this clone. This sequence joins TRBV6-5 and TRBJ1-6, with D tentatively TRBD1 (6 bases). Trimming removed 5 bases at V and 4 bases at J, with 9 bases between. CDR1 and CDR2 from the germline V gene are MNHEY and SVGAGI. This CDR3 region has 14 residues. This chain's CDR3 is CASSETGYNSPLHF. CDR3 bases: TGTGCCAGCAGTGAGACAGGTTATAATTCACCCCTCCACTTT.

This chain joins TRBV11-2 and TRBJ1-5; no clear D gene. The CDR3 extends over 12 amino acids. The ends were cut back, 1 base at V and 7 bases at J, with 5 bases in the middle. Germline V CDR1 and CDR2: SGHAT, FQNNGV. CDR3 sequence (DNA): TGTGCCAGCAGCTTAGGAGAGCAGCCCCAGCATTTT. This translates into CASSLGEQPQHF.

The gene calls are TRBV7-2 and TRBJ2-1, with 8 nucleotides matching TRBD1. The CDR3 sequence is 15 residues long. CDR1 is SGHTA and CDR2 is FQGNSA in the germline V gene. Trimming at V came to 3 bases and at J to 4 bases, leaving 5 bases not matched to a gene. The CDR3 reads CASSFSGGGYNEQFF. The CDR3, as DNA: TGTGCCAGCAGCTTTTCAGGGGGCGGGTACAATGAGCAGTTCTTC.

A few counts support this clone. This chain connects TRBV19 to TRBJ1-5, with 8 bases lining up with TRBD1. Unmatched junction bases numbered 7, after V lost 7 bases and J lost 2 bases. Germline V gives CDR1 LNHDA, CDR2 SQIVND (reference sequence). There are 15 residues in the CDR3. CDR3 in amino acids: CASTPGGYGNQPQHF. The CDR3 bases are TGTGCCAGTACCCCAGGGGGCTATGGCAATCAGCCCCAGCATTTT.

The rearrangement joins TRBV4-3 to TRBJ1-2; D possibly corresponds to TRBD1 (5 bases). CDR3 length equals 15 residues. V dropped 4 bases and J dropped 3 bases, with 15 bases sitting between them. CDR1 is LGHNA and CDR2 is YSLEER in the germline V gene. Here the CDR3 reads CASSPRGGVDYGYTF. As DNA, the CDR3 is TGCGCCAGCAGCCCCCGGGGGGGGGTGGACTATGGCTACACCTTC.

V usage is TRBV7-8 and J usage is TRBJ2-5; 10 bases map to TRBD1. There are 15 residues in the CDR3. Per germline, CDR1 SGHVS and CDR2 FQNEAQ. The junction had 10 bases not matched to a gene; V was cut back by 3 bases and J by 9 bases. CDR3 protein: CASSFGTGASLAQYF. CDR3 bases: TGTGCCAGCAGCTTTGGGACAGGGGCCTCTCTGGCCCAGTACTTC.